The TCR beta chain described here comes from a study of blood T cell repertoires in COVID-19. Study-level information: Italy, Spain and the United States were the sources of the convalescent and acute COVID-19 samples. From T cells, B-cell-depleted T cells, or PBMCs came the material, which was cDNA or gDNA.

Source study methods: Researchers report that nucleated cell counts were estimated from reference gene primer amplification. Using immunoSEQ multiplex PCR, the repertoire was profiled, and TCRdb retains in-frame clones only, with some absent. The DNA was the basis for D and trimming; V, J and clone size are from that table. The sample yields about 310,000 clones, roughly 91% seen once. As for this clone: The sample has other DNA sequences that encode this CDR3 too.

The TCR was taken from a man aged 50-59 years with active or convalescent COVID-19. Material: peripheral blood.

The CDR3 here is CASSLGTSGSTDTQYF. Written as DNA, the CDR3 is TGTGCCAGCAGCCTCGGGACTAGCGGAAGCACAGATACGCAGTATTTT. This rearrangement joins TRBV7-8 to TRBJ2-3; 11 nucleotides agree with TRBD2. The CDR3 sequence is 16 residues long. CDR1 is SGHVS and CDR2 is FQNEAQ in the germline V gene. The V gene end was trimmed by 5 bases and the J gene end by 0 bases; junction bases not matched to a gene: 4.